The rows below give T cell receptor beta chains drawn from one sample of a study of graft-versus-host responses after intestinal transplantation. No antigen is known for these receptors. Sequencing used immunoSEQ multiplex PCR; TCRdb keeps in-frame clones, though not all of them. The table lists over 85,000 clones, 94% of them singletons. The source material was unstimulated CD4+ T cells sorted from spleen or lymph node cells, sampled before transplant. These receptor sequences come from a human donor who was the organ donor for an intestinal transplant. Both conserved end residues are part of each CDR3. A D gene is named only where the DNA matches it firmly. Some rows have no size entry. The others give once, few or many, or a class for an expanded clone.

D gene,V gene,J gene,clone size,CDR3 protein,CDR3 DNA
TRBD1,TRBV7-9,TRBJ1-2,-,CASSPGQGVYGYTF,TGTGCCAGCAGCCCCGGACAGGGGGTATACGGCTACACCTTC
-,TRBV7-9,TRBJ1-1,-,CASSLVTGVGKNTEAFF,TGTGCCAGCAGCTTAGTGACGGGGGTCGGGAAGAACACTGAAGCTTTCTTT
TRBD1,TRBV19,TRBJ1-1,-,CASSDQWTGAEAFF,TGTGCCAGTAGTGATCAGTGGACAGGGGCTGAAGCTTTCTTT
-,TRBV2,TRBJ1-1,-,CASALLSTEAFF,TGTGCCAGCGCTCTTCTGAGCACTGAAGCTTTCTTT
-,TRBV11-2,TRBJ2-3,-,CASSFWWDTDTQYF,TGTGCCAGCAGCTTTTGGTGGGACACAGATACGCAGTATTTT
-,TRBV5-5,TRBJ1-2,-,CASSVATGYGYTF,TGTGCCAGCAGCGTGGCCACCGGCTATGGCTACACCTTC
-,TRBV11-2,TRBJ2-7,-,CASSLVLGPVEEQYF,TGTGCCAGCAGCTTAGTCCTGGGCCCGGTCGAGGAGCAGTACTTC
TRBD1,TRBV7-2,TRBJ1-1,once,CASRPGGVGNTEAFF,TGTGCCAGCAGGCCAGGGGGAGTAGGGAACACTGAAGCTTTCTTT
TRBD2,TRBV4-1,TRBJ2-3,-,CASSPLAGGIADTQYF,TGCGCCAGCAGCCCGTTAGCGGGGGGGATCGCAGATACGCAGTATTTT
-,TRBV6-5,TRBJ1-1,-,CASREQGFLTEAFF,TGTGCCAGCAGAGAACAGGGATTTCTCACTGAAGCTTTCTTT
-,TRBV7-3,TRBJ2-1,-,CASSLTAVNEQFF,TGTGCCAGCAGCTTAACTGCCGTCAATGAGCAGTTCTTC
TRBD1,TRBV28,TRBJ2-1,-,CASTGDSYNEQFF,TGTGCCAGTACTGGGGACAGCTACAATGAGCAGTTCTTC
TRBD1,TRBV18,TRBJ2-7,-,CASSPIAGGREQYF,TGTGCCAGCTCACCAATAGCAGGGGGCCGAGAGCAGTACTTC
-,TRBV6-1,TRBJ1-5,-,CASSARQSERYGNQPQHF,TGTGCCAGCAGTGCCCGCCAGAGTGAGCGTTACGGCAATCAGCCCCAGCATTTT
-,TRBV5-1,TRBJ2-5,once,CASSSTSQETQYF,TGCGCCAGCAGCTCTACTTCGCAAGAGACCCAGTACTTC
-,TRBV5-1,TRBJ2-5,-,CASSPGRELETQYF,TGCGCCAGCAGCCCGGGGAGAGAGTTGGAGACCCAGTACTTC
-,TRBV5-4,TRBJ2-1,-,CASSLEGRGESYNEQFF,TGTGCCAGCAGCTTGGAAGGGCGGGGTGAGTCCTACAATGAGCAGTTCTTC
-,TRBV7-7,TRBJ2-7,-,CASSLGAGREQYF,TGTGCTAGCAGCTTAGGGGCAGGGCGCGAGCAGTACTTC
-,TRBV27,TRBJ1-6,-,CASRQGNYNSPLHF,TGTGCCAGCAGGCAGGGAAATTATAATTCACCCCTCCACTTT
-,TRBV30,TRBJ1-1,-,CAWSVPTDEAFF,TGTGCCTGGAGTGTACCGACAGACGAAGCTTTCTTT
TRBD2,TRBV28,TRBJ2-3,-,CASSSHPFAGGTDTQYF,TGTGCCAGCAGTTCCCACCCGTTCGCGGGGGGCACAGATACGCAGTATTTT
-,TRBV28,TRBJ1-2,once,CASRFSDSRGYTF,TGTGCCAGCAGGTTTTCGGACAGCCGGGGCTACACCTTC
-,TRBV4-1,TRBJ1-2,-,CASSHFGGGGYGYTF,TGCGCCAGCAGCCACTTCGGGGGCGGGGGCTATGGCTACACCTTC
-,TRBV30,TRBJ1-6,few,CAWTQNNSPLHF,TGTGCCTGGACCCAGAATAATTCACCCCTCCACTTT